The present T cell receptor (beta chain) was sequenced within a study of T cell responses to AZD1222 COVID-19 vaccine (dated by TCRdb to the early 2020s). Regarding the study in general: AZD1222 recipients whose second dose came at about 4 weeks and those whose second dose came at about 12 weeks were combined into one group, since spike-specific TCR depth and breadth did not differ between the two schedules. A total of about 250 trial participants underwent TCR sequencing, of whom 200 to 220 had received two doses of AZD1222 and approximately 26 had received two doses of the MenACWY control vaccine. Trial participants were enrolled by age into subgroups of 18-55, 56-69 and 70-plus years, and about 150, 27 and 61 TCR-sequenced participants, respectively, were included in these subgroups. General study outcomes and caveats: Spike-specific TCR breadth and depth rose significantly after two AZD1222 doses compared with day 0 and with MenACWY recipients. Nearly half of unique spike-specific TCRs reportedly recognized epitopes outside regions mutated in the B.1.351 and B.1.1.7 variants. Because no samples from the day 14 peak response were available, repertoires could be characterized only after the peak T cell response. Conclusions about previously exposed vaccinees are limited because only six or seven AZD1222 recipients were SARS-CoV-2 seropositive at baseline. The 56-69-year group was small, and its depth increase did not reach significance, likely because of low power. Participants were mostly white British and included more females than males, and it was suggested by the authors that clonal diversity may have been underestimated. The whole spike protein was spanned by vaccine-associated CD4 TCRs, and dominant responses were seen in regions 160-218 and 743-854.

The time point label here, explained by the study, means: baseline before first vaccination. Vaccinee samples came from UK trials COV001 and COV002, including a single-blind randomized controlled phase 2/3 trial of AZD1222 (ChAdOx1 nCoV-19) in healthy adults. Trial participant PBMC samples were collected at day 0 and day 28 after the second dose for TCRbeta chain sequencing. The CDR3 regions of human TCRbeta chains were subjected to immunosequencing. The authors' pipeline ran thus. TCRs in the repertoires were compared against a reference library of SARS-CoV-2-specific TCRs that had been generated with the MIRA antigen-specificity platform. Breadth meant the fraction of unique TCRs that were SARS-CoV-2-associated, whereas depth meant the fraction of total T cells that were SARS-CoV-2-associated. Each spike-specific TCR was assigned to its reactive spike region and to a CD4 or CD8 class using the MIRA data. Log10-transformed breadth and depth values were compared by one-way ANOVA with Sidak's multiple comparisons tests. The immuneACCESS repertoire file appears here via TCRdb, limited to in-frame rearrangements. These files lack a portion of the clones; in checked studies, under half of the deficit traces to unresolved V genes, and the cause of the others is not known. V and J calls and clone size are copied from that table; D and trimming were computed from the DNA. This sample gives approximately 73,000 clones in total; roughly 84% of them show up just once. The leading ten clones occupy roughly 9.8% of the sample.

Turning to this clone: Its cognate antigen has yet to be identified. No base quality values were provided; no much bigger clone lies one nucleotide off.

The CDR3, cysteine through phenylalanine, is 15 amino acids long. Of all the DNA, just the CDR3 is kept, 45 bases in frame from base 1. From a lookup of the germline V gene, CDR1 and CDR2 are WSHSY and SAAADI. Trimming leaves V shorter by 7 bases and J shorter by 2 bases, with the junction holding 10 bases beyond the gene matches. The sequence joins TRBV10-2 to TRBJ2-7; TRBD2 fits 8 bases in the junction. The starting material was peripheral blood, obtained on day 0 of AZD1222 vaccination. The clonotype was recovered from an adult in good health. The DNA sequence is given as TGCGCCAGCACCGGGGGGGGCGCTACAACCTACGAGCAGTACTTC. Its protein reads: CASTGGGATTYEQYF.